This is a list of T cell receptor beta chains from one sample in a study of PD-L1 blockade in urothelial cancer. Sequenced by immunoSEQ multiplex PCR; TCRdb stores in-frame clones only, minus some. This table holds 57,000 or so clones, roughly 87% found once. The sample in question was PBMCs, obtained around atezolizumab (anti-PD-L1) treatment. The receptors were sampled from a man between 65 and 85 years old with urothelial cancer. CDR3s include the opening cysteine and the closing phenylalanine or tryptophan. D genes are given only for firm matches. Clone size, where shown, is once, few, many, or a class for clones that have expanded.

V,J,size,D,CDR3,DNA
TRBV28,TRBJ2-3,NA,TRBD2,CASSRTSGRRGDTQYF,TGTGCCAGCAGCAGGACTAGCGGGAGGAGGGGGGATACGCAGTATTTT
TRBV25-1,TRBJ1-1,few,TRBD1,CASSEDRGRGNTEAFF,TGTGCCAGCAGTGAGGACAGGGGGCGCGGAAACACTGAAGCTTTCTTT
TRBV11-2,TRBJ2-2,once,NA,CASSLDRAGELFF,TGTGCCAGCAGCTTAGATCGCGCCGGGGAGCTGTTTTTT
TRBV2,TRBJ2-5,NA,NA,CATQRGDSGRQTQYF,TGTGCCACCCAACGGGGAGACTCCGGCCGCCAAACCCAGTACTTC
TRBV5-4,TRBJ2-1,NA,NA,CASSLGAGSSYNEQFF,TGTGCCAGCAGCTTAGGTGCGGGGAGCTCCTACAATGAGCAGTTCTTC
TRBV5-1,TRBJ2-2,NA,NA,CASRTGNTGELFF,TGCGCCAGCAGAACAGGGAACACCGGGGAGCTGTTTTTT
TRBV7-9,TRBJ2-3,NA,TRBD2,CASSLGGLAGLTDTQYF,TGTGCCAGCAGCTTAGGGGGACTAGCGGGATTAACAGATACGCAGTATTTT
TRBV5-6,TRBJ1-2,NA,NA,CASSPGGSNYGYTF,TGTGCCAGCAGCCCGGGGGGGTCTAACTATGGCTACACCTTC
TRBV6-1,TRBJ2-7,NA,NA,CASSPPRRPYEQYF,TGTGCCAGCAGTCCCCCTCGGAGACCCTACGAGCAGTACTTC
TRBV7-9,TRBJ2-1,NA,NA,CASSPTGTRSYNEQFF,TGTGCCAGCAGCCCCACAGGGACGCGCTCCTACAATGAGCAGTTCTTC
TRBV6-6,TRBJ1-1,NA,TRBD1,CASATGTTEAFF,TGTGCCAGCGCGACAGGGACCACTGAAGCTTTCTTT
TRBV10-3,TRBJ1-1,NA,TRBD1,CAISELDRGQTEAFF,TGTGCCATCAGTGAGCTCGACAGGGGGCAAACTGAAGCTTTCTTT
TRBV2,TRBJ2-7,few,TRBD2,CASARTSAFYEQYF,TGTGCCAGCGCCCGGACTAGCGCCTTTTACGAGCAGTACTTC
TRBV28,TRBJ2-7,NA,TRBD1,CASTPLGTAELSPYEQYF,TGTGCCAGCACCCCTCTCGGGACAGCCGAACTTTCACCCTACGAGCAGTACTTC
TRBV15,TRBJ2-5,NA,TRBD2,CATSKGTSGSQETQYF,TGTGCCACCAGCAAGGGGACTAGCGGGAGTCAAGAGACCCAGTACTTC
TRBV10-3,TRBJ2-5,NA,TRBD2,CAISDRGGLAGVGETQYF,TGTGCCATCAGTGACAGGGGCGGACTAGCGGGAGTCGGAGAGACCCAGTACTTC
TRBV28,TRBJ2-2,NA,TRBD2,CASSFPRTSPNTGELFF,TGTGCCAGCAGTTTTCCTAGGACTAGTCCGAACACCGGGGAGCTGTTTTTT
TRBV18,TRBJ1-4,NA,NA,CASSPAGRNEKLFF,TGTGCCAGCTCACCAGCAGGGCGGAATGAAAAACTGTTTTTT
TRBV4-2,TRBJ2-5,NA,TRBD2,CASSRKITSGKNKETQYF,TGTGCCAGCAGCCGCAAGATAACTAGCGGGAAAAATAAGGAGACCCAGTACTTC
TRBV4-1,TRBJ1-5,NA,NA,CASRLGTSEYQPQHF,TGCGCCAGCAGGCTGGGGACATCGGAGTATCAGCCCCAGCATTTT
TRBV25-1,TRBJ2-7,NA,NA,CASSELTKTYEQYF,TGTGCCAGCAGTGAGCTTACTAAAACCTACGAGCAGTACTTC
TRBV11-1,TRBJ2-2,NA,TRBD2,CASSLGLASGELFF,TGTGCCAGCAGCTTAGGACTAGCCTCCGGGGAGCTGTTTTTT
TRBV10-3,TRBJ1-2,NA,NA,CAISREYGNYGYTF,TGTGCCATCAGTCGGGAGTACGGGAACTATGGCTACACCTTC
TRBV2,TRBJ2-5,NA,TRBD1,CASRTSGTGGETQYF,TGTGCCAGCAGGACTTCCGGGACAGGGGGAGAGACCCAGTACTTC
TRBV5-1,TRBJ2-1,NA,NA,CASSSGLTSYNEQFF,TGCGCCAGCAGCTCCGGACTGACCTCCTACAATGAGCAGTTCTTC
TRBV21-1,TRBJ2-4,NA,NA,CASSPGGHRLEAKNIQYF,TGTGCCAGCAGCCCCGGAGGGCACCGACTGGAGGCCAAAAACATTCAGTACTTC
TRBV6-5,TRBJ1-4,NA,NA,CASREGTTNEKLFF,TGTGCCAGCAGGGAGGGGACGACTAATGAAAAACTGTTTTTT
TRBV5-4,TRBJ2-1,NA,NA,CASSLFVSVNYNEQFF,TGTGCCAGCAGCTTGTTTGTCAGCGTCAACTACAATGAGCAGTTCTTC
TRBV28,TRBJ1-1,NA,NA,CASSLGGRTEAFF,TGTGCCAGCAGTTTGGGGGGGCGTACTGAAGCTTTCTTT
TRBV12-5,TRBJ1-2,NA,NA,CASGLGGRVANYGYTF,TGTGCTAGTGGTTTGGGGGGGCGCGTCGCTAACTATGGCTACACCTTC
TRBV5-4,TRBJ2-2,NA,TRBD1,CASRPGDRGPTGELFF,TGTGCCAGCAGACCGGGGGACAGGGGCCCCACCGGGGAGCTGTTTTTT
TRBV30,TRBJ2-7,NA,TRBD1,CAWHSQRGPGSGEQYF,TGTGCCTGGCATTCCCAAAGGGGGCCCGGCTCGGGCGAGCAGTACTTC
TRBV6-5,TRBJ2-7,NA,NA,CASSLASRPVYEQYF,TGTGCCAGCAGTTTAGCGTCTCGACCGGTCTACGAGCAGTACTTC
TRBV27,TRBJ2-2,NA,NA,CASSSTAANTGELFF,TGTGCCAGCAGTTCGACAGCTGCGAACACCGGGGAGCTGTTTTTT
TRBV27,TRBJ1-5,NA,NA,CASSFDRSSNQPQHF,TGTGCCAGCAGTTTTGACAGGAGTAGCAATCAGCCCCAGCATTTT
TRBV29-1,TRBJ1-1,NA,TRBD1,CTLGDRDTEAFF,TGCACCCTGGGGGACAGGGACACTGAAGCTTTCTTT
TRBV30,TRBJ1-4,NA,TRBD1,CAWSRDRNEKLFF,TGTGCCTGGAGCCGGGACAGGAATGAAAAACTGTTTTTT
TRBV30,TRBJ2-3,NA,TRBD2,CAWSAGLAGFTDTQYF,TGTGCCTGGAGTGCAGGACTAGCGGGATTCACAGATACGCAGTATTTT
TRBV5-1,TRBJ1-1,NA,NA,CASSLGQRDTEAFF,TGCGCCAGCAGCCTTGGACAGCGAGACACTGAAGCTTTCTTT
TRBV30,TRBJ2-5,NA,TRBD1,CAWIIGGQGKETQYF,TGTGCCTGGATAATAGGAGGACAGGGAAAAGAGACCCAGTACTTC
TRBV9,TRBJ2-7,NA,TRBD2,CASSAGTSGYEQYF,TGTGCCAGCAGCGCCGGGACTAGCGGATACGAGCAGTACTTC
TRBV10-1,TRBJ1-4,NA,TRBD1,CATDRGAEKLFF,TGCGCCACCGACAGGGGGGCTGAAAAACTGTTTTTT
TRBV12-5,TRBJ1-5,NA,NA,CASGLVLDRPNQPQHF,TGTGCTAGTGGTTTGGTACTCGACAGGCCAAATCAGCCCCAGCATTTT
TRBV10-3,TRBJ2-7,NA,NA,CAISEGGSGAYEQYF,TGTGCCATCAGTGAGGGTGGGAGTGGGGCCTACGAGCAGTACTTC
TRBV25-1,TRBJ1-3,NA,TRBD1,CASRDRDSGNTIYF,TGTGCCAGCAGAGACAGGGACTCTGGAAACACCATATATTTT
TRBV6-1,TRBJ1-4,NA,TRBD1,CACQAGQGLEEKLFF,TGTGCCTGTCAAGCCGGACAGGGGTTGGAGGAAAAACTGTTTTTT
TRBV28,TRBJ2-7,NA,TRBD2,CASSLSRHPGLGYYEQYF,TGTGCCAGCAGTTTATCGAGACATCCGGGACTAGGCTACTACGAGCAGTACTTC
TRBV28,TRBJ2-7,NA,NA,CASSFSGSTYEQYF,TGTGCCAGCAGTTTTTCCGGGAGCACCTACGAGCAGTACTTC
TRBV28,TRBJ1-1,NA,NA,CASSASLGGVVPRLAFF,TGTGCCAGCAGTGCCTCCCTGGGGGGGGTGGTTCCTCGCTTAGCTTTCTTT
TRBV27,TRBJ1-2,NA,NA,CASSPYADLNYGYTF,TGTGCCAGCAGTCCGTACGCGGACTTAAACTATGGCTACACCTTC
TRBV5-1,TRBJ2-3,NA,NA,CASSFGLPVGTDTQYF,TGCGCCAGCAGCTTTGGACTGCCCGTGGGCACAGATACGCAGTATTTT
TRBV5-1,TRBJ1-1,NA,TRBD1,CASSLRTGENTEAFF,TGCGCCAGCAGCCTACGGACAGGGGAAAACACTGAAGCTTTCTTT
TRBV19,TRBJ1-2,NA,NA,CASRPPWLTFGYTF,TGTGCCAGTAGGCCCCCCTGGCTTACATTCGGCTACACCTTC
TRBV6-6,TRBJ1-5,NA,NA,CASSYQGNQPQHF,TGTGCCAGCAGTTACCAGGGAAATCAGCCCCAGCATTTT